The clone carrying this T cell receptor beta chain was picked up one time. Its antigen is unknown. V shed 1 base and J shed 2 bases, with 15 bases lying between them. The CDR3 extends over 16 amino acids. CDR1 is SEHNR, CDR2 FQNEAQ, per germline (reference sequence). The record originates from a study of cytomegalovirus exposure and HLA in healthy donors. Findings of the study overall: The dataset shows that most TCR sequences were rare, while some public TCRs occurred in many donors. Under in vitro conditions, three CMV-associated chains were confirmed as specific for CMV antigens. CMV serostatus was the only immune exposure information that was available.

The study ran its PCR with 60 Vbeta and 13 Jbeta primers. Assay used: immunoSEQ multiplex PCR; TCRdb lists only in-frame clones, some missing. The sample records over 150,000 clones, approximately 80% being singletons. V and J are TRBV7-9 and TRBJ2-7; D is perhaps TRBD1 (5 bases). The sequenced sample was PBMCs. This TCR was recovered from a woman younger than 45 in good health and CMV-seropositive. The CDR3, as DNA: TGTGCCAGCAGCTTAGAATTGGGGCAGGGCACCTACGAGCAGTACTTC. It specifies CASSLELGQGTYEQYF.